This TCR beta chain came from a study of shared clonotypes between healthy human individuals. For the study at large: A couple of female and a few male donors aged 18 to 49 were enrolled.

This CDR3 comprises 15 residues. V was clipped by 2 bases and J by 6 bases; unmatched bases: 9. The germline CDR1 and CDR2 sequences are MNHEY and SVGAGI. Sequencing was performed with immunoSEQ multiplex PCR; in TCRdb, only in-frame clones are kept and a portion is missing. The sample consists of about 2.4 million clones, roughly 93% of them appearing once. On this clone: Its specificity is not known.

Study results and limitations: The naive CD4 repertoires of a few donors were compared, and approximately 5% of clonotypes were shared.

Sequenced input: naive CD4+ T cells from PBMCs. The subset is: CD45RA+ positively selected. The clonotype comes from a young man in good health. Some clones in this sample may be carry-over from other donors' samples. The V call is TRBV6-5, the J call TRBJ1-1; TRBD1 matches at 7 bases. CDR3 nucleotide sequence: TGTGCCAGCAGTTACCAGGAAGGGGGCGCCCCTGAAGCTTTCTTT. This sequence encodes CASSYQEGGAPEAFF.